This TCR beta chain was observed in a study of blood T cell repertoires in COVID-19. The overall study: Sites across the United States, Italy and Spain contributed samples from acute and convalescent COVID-19. PBMCs, B-cell-depleted T cells, or T cells were the source of the cDNA or gDNA that made up the material.

Per the original methods: Estimated nucleated cell counts came from reference gene primer amplification. The repertoire was sequenced with immunoSEQ multiplex PCR; TCRdb's copy has only in-frame clones and lacks some. The V and J calls and clone size come from that table; D and trimming were worked out from the DNA. This table has just under 65,000 clones, around four fifths appearing once. Germline CDR1 and CDR2: SGHRS and YFSETQ. The germline V and J ends were trimmed by 0 bases and 8 bases, with 11 bases remaining between them. This CDR3 is built from 13 residues. The chain recombines TRBV5-1 with TRBJ1-2, with D possibly matching TRBD1 (6 bases). The sequenced material came from peripheral blood. The TCR comes from a human donor in a cohort sampled during active COVID-19. CDR3: CASSLGRGDGYTF. The DNA of the CDR3 is TGCGCCAGCAGCTTGGGCAGGGGTGACGGCTACACCTTC.